The 11 T cell receptor beta chains reported below all come from one sample, sequenced in a study of T cells expressing NK-cell markers. TCRdb re-called the 5' RACE reads and shows each CDR3 protein once, DNA omitted. Here the sample table reports roughly 180,000 distinct CDR3 sequences. The sample taken for sequencing was blood T cells: a sorted CD56 or NKG2C T cell subset, CD4+ or CD8+ T cells, or bulk PBMC T cells (not recorded which). The source of these receptors is a man aged 18 to 69 in good health.

V gene TRBV7-9 combines with J gene TRBJ2-7; TCRdb lists TRBD2, though no DNA is available to test this call. Germline V gives CDR1 SEHNR, CDR2 FQNEAQ (reference sequence). This CDR3 has 16 amino acids. The CDR3 loop reads CASSLVEGQGTYEQYF.

J is TRBJ2-7 and V is TRBV7-9; TCRdb calls TRBD1, which cannot be checked without DNA. The CDR3 totals 14 residues. CDR1 SEHNR and CDR2 FQNEAQ come from the germline V gene (reference sequence). This CDR3 is CASSPPGELREQYF.

The J gene is TRBJ2-7, the V gene TRBV2; TCRdb lists TRBD2, though no DNA is available to test this call. CDR3 length equals 15 residues. Germline V lookup: CDR1 SNHLY, CDR2 FYNNEI. The CDR3 reads CASIEGTRGGYEQYF. Combining the CDR3 with reference TRBV2 and TRBJ2-7 gives the whole variable domain EPEVTQTPSHQVTQMGQEVILRCVPISNHLYFYWYRQILGQKVEFLVSFYNNEISEKSEIFDDQFSVERPDGSNFTLKIRSTKLEDSAMYFCASIEGTRGGYEQYFGPGTRLTVT.

The rearrangement joins TRBV19 to TRBJ2-2; the D call from TCRdb, TRBD1, cannot be confirmed without DNA. The CDR3 contains 15 residues. Per germline, CDR1 LNHDA and CDR2 SQIVND (reference sequence). CDR3 protein: CASTTGTGGFGELFF.

The CDR3 sequence is CASSLQTRTVGSYNEQFF. This sequence joins TRBV6-1 and TRBJ2-1; TCRdb's D gene call, TRBD1, goes unchecked for lack of DNA. The germline V gene has CDR1 MNHNS and CDR2 SASEGT. This CDR3 is built from 18 residues.

This sequence joins TRBV15 and TRBJ1-5; no DNA is available, so the TRBD1 call from TCRdb remains unchecked. Germline assignment: CDR1 LNHNV and CDR2 YYDKDF (reference sequence). The CDR3 loop spans 14 amino acids. This CDR3 reads CATSRDRGASGQHF.

This chain connects TRBV7-4 to TRBJ2-7; TCRdb outputs TRBD1, but without DNA this stays unchecked. Germline V gene lookup returns CDR1 SGHVT and CDR2 SQSDAQ. CDR3 size: 13 residues. CDR3 region: CASSRGTVYEQYF.

V gene TRBV3-1 combines with J gene TRBJ1-4. The CDR3 is 17 amino acids. Germline V gene lookup returns CDR1 LGHDT and CDR2 YNNKEL (reference sequence). Here the CDR3 reads CASSQETAEVANEKLFF.

V gene TRBV12-3 or TRBV12-4 combines with J gene TRBJ1-6; TCRdb selects TRBD1, and the lack of DNA leaves this call unchecked. CDR3 length: 15 residues. CDR3 loop: CASTRQGYYNSPLHF.

The J gene is TRBJ2-7, the V gene TRBV28; as DNA is missing, the TRBD1 call by TCRdb cannot be tested. Germline V gene sequence: CDR1 MDHEN, CDR2 SYDVKM. This CDR3 has 12 residues. CDR3 residues: CASSLGQYEQYF. Full variable domain (missing parts from reference TRBV28 and TRBJ2-7): DVKVTQSSRYLVKRTGEKVFLECVQDMDHENMFWYRQDPGLGLRLIYFSYDVKMKEKGDIPEGYSVSREKKERFSLILESASTNQTSMYLCASSLGQYEQYFGPGTRLTVT.

The V call is TRBV6-5, the J call TRBJ1-2; TCRdb reports TRBD1, a call that lacks DNA to check it against. The CDR3 has 15 amino acids. Germline CDR1 MNHEY, CDR2 SVGAGI. The CDR3 sequence is CASSLTGRANYGYTF.